This TCR beta chain was captured by sequencing in a study of CD8 T cells in ankylosing spondylitis. General study results and limits: Prior literature has documented some motif variants in synovial fluid and blood from reactive arthritis. A TCR beta motif made of 7 to 9 highly homologous variants seemed typical of ankylosing spondylitis blood. Disease-linked clones reportedly showed significant enrichment in matched ankylosing spondylitis synovial fluid. Disease-linked clones were CD8+ and relatively rare in peripheral blood.

About this clonotype itself: Its antigen is unknown.

TCRdb fed the 5' RACE reads into MiXCR, producing one record per CDR3 protein. The profile shows fewer than 550,000 distinct CDR3 sequences, approximately 5% of them singletons. The CDR3 contains 16 residues. Germline assignment: CDR1 SGDLS and CDR2 YYNGEE. V shed 2 bases and J shed 2 bases, with 16 bases lying between them. The V and J genes are TRBV9 and TRBJ2-5, with D possibly being TRBD1 (7 bases). The sequencing sample was made of blood, either unsorted or a sorted T cell fraction (not recorded which). The TCR comes from a male donor with ankylosing spondylitis. For the CDR3, the DNA is TGTGCCAGCAGCGTCGGGGGACAGAAGATTCAAGAGACCCAGTACTTC. Encoded protein: CASSVGGQKIQETQYF.